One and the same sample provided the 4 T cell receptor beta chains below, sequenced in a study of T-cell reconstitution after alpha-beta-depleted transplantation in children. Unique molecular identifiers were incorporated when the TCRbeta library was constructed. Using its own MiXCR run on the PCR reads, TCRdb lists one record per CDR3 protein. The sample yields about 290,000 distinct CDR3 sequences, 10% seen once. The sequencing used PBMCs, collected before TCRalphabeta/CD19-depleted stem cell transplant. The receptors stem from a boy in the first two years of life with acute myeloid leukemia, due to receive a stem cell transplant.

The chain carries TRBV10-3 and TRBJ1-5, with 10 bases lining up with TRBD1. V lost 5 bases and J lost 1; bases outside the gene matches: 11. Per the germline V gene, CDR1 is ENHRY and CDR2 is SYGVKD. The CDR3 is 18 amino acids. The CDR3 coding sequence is TGTGCCATCAGTTTAGGTGAGACAGGGGGCCTCAGCAATCAGCCCCAGCATTTT. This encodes CAISLGETGGLSNQPQHF.

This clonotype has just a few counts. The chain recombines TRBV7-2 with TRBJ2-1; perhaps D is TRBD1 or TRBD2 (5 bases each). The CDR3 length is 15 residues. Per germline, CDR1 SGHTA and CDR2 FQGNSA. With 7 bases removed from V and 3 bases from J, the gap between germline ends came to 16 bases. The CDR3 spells CASTAWGWRYNEQFF. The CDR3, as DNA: TGTGCCAGCACAGCATGGGGGTGGCGCTACAATGAGCAGTTCTTC.

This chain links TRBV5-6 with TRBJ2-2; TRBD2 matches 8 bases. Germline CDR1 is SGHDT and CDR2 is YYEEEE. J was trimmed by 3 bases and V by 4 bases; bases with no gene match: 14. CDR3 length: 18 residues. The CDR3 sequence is CASSAWAPGGGYTGELFF. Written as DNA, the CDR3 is TGTGCCAGCAGCGCTTGGGCCCCGGGGGGGGGCTACACCGGGGAGCTGTTTTTT.

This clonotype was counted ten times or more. The CDR3 protein is CATSSSHSGANVLTF. CDR3 in DNA: TGTGCCACCTCTTCAAGTCACTCTGGGGCCAACGTCCTGACTTTC. The V and J genes are TRBV24-1 and TRBJ2-6, with D unresolved. CDR3 length equals 15 residues. Germline V CDR1 and CDR2: KGHDR, SFDVKD. V lost 9 bases and J lost 0, with 11 bases in between.